These 13 T cell receptor beta chains share one sample of origin, sequenced in a study of cytomegalovirus exposure and HLA in healthy donors. The method was immunoSEQ multiplex PCR; TCRdb's version includes in-frame clones alone and lacks a portion of them. The data hold about 150,000 clones, with roughly 90% observed a single time. The sequencing input was PBMCs. These receptors all stem from a man aged 18 to 30 in good health and CMV-seropositive.

This clone has a handful of counts. The V and J genes are TRBV6-1 and TRBJ1-3, with 10 bases identical to TRBD1. The J segment lost 5 bases and the V segment lost 6 bases, leaving 4 bases of the junction unmatched. This CDR3 region has 14 residues. From germline, CDR1 is MNHNS and CDR2 SASEGT. CDR3 region: CASRPGQGRNTIYF. CDR3 DNA: TGTGCCAGCAGGCCGGGACAGGGGAGAAACACCATATATTTT.

This chain links TRBV18 with TRBJ2-7, with D possibly TRBD1 on 5 matching bases. Trimming pared 2 bases from V and 4 bases from J, leaving 12 bases between. The length of the CDR3 is 14 residues. Germline V CDR1 and CDR2: KGHSH, LQKENI. CDR3: CASSPEKGLYEQYF. For the CDR3, the DNA is TGTGCCAGCTCACCAGAGAAGGGGCTGTACGAGCAGTACTTC.

The chain carries TRBV29-1 and TRBJ2-5, with a tentative D call TRBD1 (6 bases). CDR3 length: 13 amino acids. V lost 5 bases to trimming and J lost 2 bases, with 12 bases between them. Germline V gene sequence: CDR1 SQVTM, CDR2 ANQGSEA. DNA of the CDR3: TGCAGCGTTATGGACAGCCCACAAGAGACCCAGTACTTC. Encoded protein: CSVMDSPQETQYF.

V usage is TRBV15 and J usage is TRBJ2-7, with 8 bases aligning to TRBD1. CDR1 is LNHNV, CDR2 YYDKDF, per germline (reference sequence). Trimming cost V 4 bases and J 1 base; bases outside gene matches: 6. The length of the CDR3 is 15 residues. The CDR3 coding sequence is TGTGCCACCAGCACGGACAGGGCTTCATCCTACGAGCAGTACTTC. Translating gives CATSTDRASSYEQYF.

The chain is built from TRBV12-5 and TRBJ1-1; 10 bases agree with TRBD1. This CDR3 comprises 17 residues. Germline-derived CDR1 and CDR2 are LGHNT and FRNRAP. The trim removed 4 bases at V and 0 bases at J, leaving 8 bases unmatched. The CDR3 here is CASGSRDRGQMNTEAFF. The CDR3 region has the DNA TGTGCTAGTGGTTCCCGAGACAGGGGGCAAATGAACACTGAAGCTTTCTTT.

The genes are TRBV11-2 and TRBJ1-5; D call uncertain. V was trimmed by 2 bases and J by 7 bases, leaving 12 bases between them. This CDR3 has 14 amino acids. Germline V gene data show CDR1 as SGHAT and CDR2 as FQNNGV. The DNA of the CDR3 is TGTGCCAGCAGCTTAAGCGTGGAAGACCAGCCCCAGCATTTT. This gives the protein CASSLSVEDQPQHF.

The rearrangement uses TRBV27 and TRBJ2-1, with D perhaps matching TRBD1 (6 bases). This CDR3 contains 15 residues. V was pared by 2 bases and J by 9 bases, with 17 bases between. Germline lookup yields CDR1 MNHEY and CDR2 SMNVEV (reference sequence). CDR3 nucleotide sequence: TGTGCCAGCAGTTTAGGACAGTGGGCGGGTGGTGAGCAGTTCTTC. Translation: CASSLGQWAGGEQFF.

The rearrangement uses TRBV11-2 and TRBJ2-7; a possible D gene is TRBD2 (7 bases). The CDR3 runs 15 residues. Looked up from germline, CDR1 is SGHAT and CDR2 is FQNNGV. Trimming took off 5 bases at V and 7 bases at J, with 21 bases between the two ends. This CDR3 is CASSPRTRGTREQYF. In DNA, the CDR3 is TGTGCCAGCAGCCCACGGACTAGGGGGACTCGGGAGCAGTACTTC.

In its sample, this clone was seen once. The rearrangement links TRBV19 to TRBJ2-3, with 7 bases fitting TRBD2. CDR1 LNHDA and CDR2 SQIVND come from the germline V gene (reference sequence). The ends lost 7 bases at V and 4 bases at J; junction bases unmatched: 8. CDR3 length: 14 amino acids. CDR3 sequence: CASTPAGWADTQYF. For the CDR3, the DNA is TGTGCCAGTACCCCAGCGGGGTGGGCAGATACGCAGTATTTT.

The chain couples TRBV9 to TRBJ2-1, with D possibly matching TRBD1 (6 bases). Trimming removed 3 bases at V and 7 bases at J, with 11 bases between. There are 13 residues in the CDR3. The germline V gene has CDR1 SGDLS and CDR2 YYNGEE. In nucleotides, the CDR3 is TGTGCCAGCAGCGGAAACAGGGTAAATGAGCAGTTCTTC. Translating gives CASSGNRVNEQFF.

This sequence joins TRBV6-5 and TRBJ2-3, with 8 bases lining up with TRBD1. J lost 1 base, V lost 2 bases, and 2 bases had no gene match. CDR3 length: 15 amino acids. CDR1 is MNHEY, CDR2 SVGAGI, per germline. Here the CDR3 DNA reads TGTGCCAGCAGTTACGGGACAGGCCGCACAGATACGCAGTATTTT. Protein: CASSYGTGRTDTQYF.

V is TRBV11-2 and J is TRBJ1-3; perhaps TRBD1 as D (6 bases). With 2 bases removed from V and 2 bases from J, the gap between germline ends came to 16 bases. The CDR3 loop spans 17 amino acids. CDR1 is SGHAT and CDR2 is FQNNGV in the germline V gene. The CDR3 nucleotides are TGTGCCAGCAGCTTACGACGGGTAGGGGGACCTGGAAACACCATATATTTT. Translated: CASSLRRVGGPGNTIYF.

The gene calls are TRBV29-1 and TRBJ1-1, with a possible D match to TRBD1 (5 bases). Germline CDR1 reads SQVTM; CDR2 reads ANQGSEA. The CDR3 sequence is 12 residues long. Trimming left V 4 bases short and J 4 bases short, with 10 bases between. CDR3 nucleotide sequence: TGCAGCGTTGGCAGGGTGGGCACTGAAGCTTTCTTT. Translation gives CSVGRVGTEAFF. The variable domain in full, completed from reference TRBV29-1 and TRBJ1-1, reads SAVISQKPSRDICQRGTSLTIQCQVDSQVTMMFWYRQQPGQSLTLIATANQGSEATYESGFVIDKFPISRPNLTFSTLTVSNMSPEDSSIYLCSVGRVGTEAFFGQGTRLTVV.